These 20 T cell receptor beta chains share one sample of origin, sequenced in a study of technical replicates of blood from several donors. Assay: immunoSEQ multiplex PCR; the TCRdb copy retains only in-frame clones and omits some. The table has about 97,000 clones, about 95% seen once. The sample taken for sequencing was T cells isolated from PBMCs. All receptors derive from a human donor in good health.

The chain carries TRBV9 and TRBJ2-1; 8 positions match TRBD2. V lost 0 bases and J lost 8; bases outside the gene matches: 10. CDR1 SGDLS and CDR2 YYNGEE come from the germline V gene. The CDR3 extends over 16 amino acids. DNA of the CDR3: TGTGCCAGCAGCGTAGGAGGCTCCAGCGGGAGCTATGAGCAGTTCTTC. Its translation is CASSVGGSSGSYEQFF.

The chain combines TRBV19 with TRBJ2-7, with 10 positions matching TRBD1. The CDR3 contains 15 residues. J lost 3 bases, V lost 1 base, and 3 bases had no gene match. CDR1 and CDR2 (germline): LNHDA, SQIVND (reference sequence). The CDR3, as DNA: TGTGCCAGTAGTATAGCCGGGACAGGGGACTACGAGCAGTACTTC. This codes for CASSIAGTGDYEQYF.

CDR3 sequence reads: CASSRRQGLHYGYTF. Here the CDR3 DNA reads TGCGCCAGCAGCCGCCGACAGGGGTTACACTATGGCTACACCTTC. The chain uses TRBV4-3 and TRBJ1-2; TRBD1 matches at 8 bases. The CDR3 totals 15 residues. Germline V gene data show CDR1 as LGHNA and CDR2 as YSLEER. V shed 4 bases, J shed 3 bases, and the junction held 7 bases outside the gene matches.

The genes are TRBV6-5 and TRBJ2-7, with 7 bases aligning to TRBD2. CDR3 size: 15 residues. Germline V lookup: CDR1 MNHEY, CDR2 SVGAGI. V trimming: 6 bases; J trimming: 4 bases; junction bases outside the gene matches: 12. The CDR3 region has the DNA TGTGCCAGCAGCCCTCTCCGGGAGGTCGTATACGAGCAGTACTTC. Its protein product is CASSPLREVVYEQYF.

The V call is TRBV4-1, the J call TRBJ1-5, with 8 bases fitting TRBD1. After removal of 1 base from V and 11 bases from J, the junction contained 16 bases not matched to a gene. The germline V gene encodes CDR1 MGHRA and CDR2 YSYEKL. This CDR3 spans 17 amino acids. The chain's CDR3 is CASSQGWLRTGITSQHF. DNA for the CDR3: TGCGCCAGCAGCCAAGGGTGGCTGAGGACAGGGATTACGTCCCAGCATTTT.

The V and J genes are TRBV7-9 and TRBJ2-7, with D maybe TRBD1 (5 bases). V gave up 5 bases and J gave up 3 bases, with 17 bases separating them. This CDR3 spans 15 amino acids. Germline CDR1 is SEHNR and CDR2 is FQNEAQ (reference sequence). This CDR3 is CASSPPQGRDYEQYF. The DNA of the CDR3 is TGTGCCAGCAGCCCACCCCAGGGAAGAGACTACGAGCAGTACTTC.

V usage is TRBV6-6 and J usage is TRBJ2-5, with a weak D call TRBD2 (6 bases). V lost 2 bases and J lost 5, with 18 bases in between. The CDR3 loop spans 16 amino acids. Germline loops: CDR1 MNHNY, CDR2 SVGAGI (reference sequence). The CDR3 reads CASSYPWGVGPETQYF. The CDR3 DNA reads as TGTGCCAGCAGTTACCCCTGGGGGGTAGGCCCGGAGACCCAGTACTTC.

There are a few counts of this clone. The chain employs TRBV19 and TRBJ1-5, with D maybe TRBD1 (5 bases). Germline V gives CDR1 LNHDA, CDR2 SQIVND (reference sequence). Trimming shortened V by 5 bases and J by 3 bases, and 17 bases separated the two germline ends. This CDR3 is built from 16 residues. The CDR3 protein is CASSLSGWANNQPQHF. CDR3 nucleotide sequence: TGTGCCAGTAGTCTGTCAGGGTGGGCGAACAATCAGCCCCAGCATTTT.

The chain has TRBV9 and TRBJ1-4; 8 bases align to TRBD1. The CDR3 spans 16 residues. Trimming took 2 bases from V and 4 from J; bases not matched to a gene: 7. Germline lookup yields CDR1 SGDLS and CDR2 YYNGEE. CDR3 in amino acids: CASSVQGQGGNEKLFF. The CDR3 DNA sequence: TGTGCCAGCAGCGTTCAAGGACAGGGAGGTAATGAAAAACTGTTTTTT.

Written as DNA, the CDR3 is TGTGCCAGCAGTTTATTGGGACTAGCTTTCAATGAGCAGTTCTTC. The encoded protein is CASSLLGLAFNEQFF. This chain uses TRBV28 with TRBJ2-1, with TRBD2 matching 9 bases. The germline V gene encodes CDR1 MDHEN and CDR2 SYDVKM. This CDR3 spans 15 amino acids. J lost 6 bases, V lost 1 base, and 4 bases had no gene match. The full variable domain, completed using reference TRBV28 and TRBJ2-1, is DVKVTQSSRYLVKRTGEKVFLECVQDMDHENMFWYRQDPGLGLRLIYFSYDVKMKEKGDIPEGYSVSREKKERFSLILESASTNQTSMYLCASSLLGLAFNEQFFGPGTRLTVL.

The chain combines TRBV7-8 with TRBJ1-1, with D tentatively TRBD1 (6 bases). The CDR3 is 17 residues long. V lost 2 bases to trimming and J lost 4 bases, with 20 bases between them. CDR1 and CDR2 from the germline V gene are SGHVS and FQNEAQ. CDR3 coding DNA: TGTGCCAGCAGCTTAATGGGACAAGGCTCTGGAGGCACTGAAGCTTTCTTT. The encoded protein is CASSLMGQGSGGTEAFF.

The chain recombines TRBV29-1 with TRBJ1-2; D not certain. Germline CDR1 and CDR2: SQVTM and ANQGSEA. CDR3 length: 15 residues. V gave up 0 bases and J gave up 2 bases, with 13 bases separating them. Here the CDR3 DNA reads TGCAGCGTTGAAGATCTTCTTGCACGGAACTATGGCTACACCTTC. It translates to CSVEDLLARNYGYTF.

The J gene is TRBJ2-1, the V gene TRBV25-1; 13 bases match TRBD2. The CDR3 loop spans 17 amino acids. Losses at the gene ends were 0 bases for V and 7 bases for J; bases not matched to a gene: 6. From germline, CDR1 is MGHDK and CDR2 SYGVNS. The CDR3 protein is CASSEYRGTSGTNEQFF. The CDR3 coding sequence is TGTGCCAGCAGTGAATACCGGGGGACTAGCGGGACTAATGAGCAGTTCTTC.

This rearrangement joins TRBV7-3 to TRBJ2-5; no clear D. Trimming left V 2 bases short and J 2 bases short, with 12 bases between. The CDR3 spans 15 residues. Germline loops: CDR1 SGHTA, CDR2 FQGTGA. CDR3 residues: CASSLGQAPQETQYF. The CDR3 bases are TGTGCCAGCAGCTTAGGGCAGGCCCCGCAAGAGACCCAGTACTTC.

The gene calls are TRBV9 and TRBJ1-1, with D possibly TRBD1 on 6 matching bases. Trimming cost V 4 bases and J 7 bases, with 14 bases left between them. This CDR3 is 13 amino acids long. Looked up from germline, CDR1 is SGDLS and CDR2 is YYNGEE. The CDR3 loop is CASSLDREDEAFF. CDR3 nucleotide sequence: TGTGCCAGCAGCTTGGACAGAGAAGATGAAGCTTTCTTT. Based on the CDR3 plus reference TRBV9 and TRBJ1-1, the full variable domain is DSGVTQTPKHLITATGQRVTLRCSPRSGDLSVYWYQQSLDQGLQFLIQYYNGEERAKGNILERFSAQQFPDLHSELNLSSLELGDSALYFCASSLDREDEAFFGQGTRLTVV.

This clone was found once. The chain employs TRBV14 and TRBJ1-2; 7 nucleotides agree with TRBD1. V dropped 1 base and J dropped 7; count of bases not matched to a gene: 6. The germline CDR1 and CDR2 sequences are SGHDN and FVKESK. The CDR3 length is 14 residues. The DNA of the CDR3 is TGTGCCAGCAGCCAAGCCTGGACAGGTGGTGGCTACACCTTC. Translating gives CASSQAWTGGGYTF.

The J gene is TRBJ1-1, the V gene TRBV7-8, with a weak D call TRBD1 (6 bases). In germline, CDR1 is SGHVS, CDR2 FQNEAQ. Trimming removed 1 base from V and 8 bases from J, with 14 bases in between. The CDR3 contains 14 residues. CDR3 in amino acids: CASSLVAAGGEAFF. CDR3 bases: TGTGCCAGCAGCTTAGTCGCTGCGGGGGGCGAAGCTTTCTTT.

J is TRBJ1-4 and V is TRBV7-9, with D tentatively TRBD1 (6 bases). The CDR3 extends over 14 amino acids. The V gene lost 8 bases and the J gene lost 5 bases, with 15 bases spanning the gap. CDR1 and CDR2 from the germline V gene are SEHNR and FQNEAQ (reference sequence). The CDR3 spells CASQRDIPNEKLFF. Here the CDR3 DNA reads TGTGCCAGCCAAAGGGACATTCCGAATGAAAAACTGTTTTTT.

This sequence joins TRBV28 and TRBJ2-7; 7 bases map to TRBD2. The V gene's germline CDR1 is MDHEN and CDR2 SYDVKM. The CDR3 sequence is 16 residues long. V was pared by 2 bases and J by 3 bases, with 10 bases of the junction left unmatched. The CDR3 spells CASSLTLNGDYYEQYF. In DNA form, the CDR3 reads TGTGCCAGCAGTTTAACTCTTAACGGGGACTACTACGAGCAGTACTTC. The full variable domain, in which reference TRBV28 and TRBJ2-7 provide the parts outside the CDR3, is DVKVTQSSRYLVKRTGEKVFLECVQDMDHENMFWYRQDPGLGLRLIYFSYDVKMKEKGDIPEGYSVSREKKERFSLILESASTNQTSMYLCASSLTLNGDYYEQYFGPGTRLTVT.

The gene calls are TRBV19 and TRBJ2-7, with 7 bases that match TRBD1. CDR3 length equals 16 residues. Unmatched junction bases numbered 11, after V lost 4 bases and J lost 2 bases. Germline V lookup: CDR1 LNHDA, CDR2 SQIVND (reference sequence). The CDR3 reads CASSNNRDRVPYEQYF. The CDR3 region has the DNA TGTGCCAGTAGTAACAACCGGGACAGAGTCCCCTACGAGCAGTACTTC.